Listed here is a single T cell receptor (beta chain). RNA extraction was followed by reverse transcription into cDNA, which acted as the sequencing template. Sequencing was performed with immunoSEQ multiplex PCR; in TCRdb, only in-frame clones are kept and a portion is missing. This sample has 95,000 to 110,000 clones, with about four fifths found just once. Treatment denoted: oral pan-JAK inhibitor, 5-10 mg twice daily. The data derive from a study of CD8+ T cells in alopecia areata. Whole-study context: Treated patients received severity scores based on the percentage of scalp area affected.

The length of the CDR3 is 15 residues. In germline, CDR1 is SGHTA, CDR2 FQGTGA. Trimming removed 10 bases at V and 6 bases at J, with 25 bases between. This specimen consisted of CD8+ T cells sorted from blood, obtained at week 24, from a patient treated with tofacitinib. This chain links TRBV7-3 with TRBJ2-7; D is uncertain. The source is a human donor with alopecia areata. The CDR3 loop is CATPQPGPEGIEQYF. The CDR3 DNA reads TGTGCCACACCCCAACCGGGCCCAGAAGGCATCGAGCAGTACTTC. Full variable domain (rest looked up from reference TRBV7-3 and TRBJ2-7): GAGVSQTPSNKVTEKGKYVELRCDPISGHTALYWYRQSLGQGPEFLIYFQGTGAADDSGLPNDRFFAVRPEGSVSTLKIQRTERGDSAVYLCATPQPGPEGIEQYFGPGTRLTVT.